This T cell receptor beta chain was obtained from a study of T cell responses to AZD1222 COVID-19 vaccine. This clone has just one count. Produced via immunoSEQ multiplex PCR; TCRdb's table is partial and in-frame only. The table shows about 88,000 clones, with about 90% occurring only once. V was clipped by 3 bases and J by 13 bases; unmatched bases: 9. Germline assignment: CDR1 SGHNT and CDR2 YYREEE (reference sequence). There are 15 residues in the CDR3. The V gene is TRBV5-4, the J gene TRBJ2-1; 14 positions agree with TRBD2. The origin of this receptor is an adult in good health. This specimen consisted of peripheral blood, obtained on day 0 of AZD1222 vaccination. The CDR3 sequence: CASSSTGTSGRGQFF. CDR3 bases: TGTGCCAGCAGCTCAACCGGGACTAGCGGGAGAGGTCAGTTCTTC. The full variable domain, rest sourced from reference TRBV5-4 and TRBJ2-1, is ETGVTQSPTHLIKTRGQQVTLRCSSQSGHNTVSWYQQALGQGPQFIFQYYREEENGRGNFPPRFSGLQFPNYSSELNVNALELDDSALYLCASSSTGTSGRGQFFGPGTRLTVL.